This entry features one T cell receptor beta chain sequence. The antigen it binds to is not known. No base-level quality is on record; no much larger clone is a single base apart. Receptor libraries were prepared by the immunoSEQ multiplex PCR assay. Imported from immuneACCESS, the table was reduced by TCRdb to in-frame sequences with V and J called. These copies leave out some clones; in studies compared against another copy, an unresolved V gene accounts for under half, and the cause of the remainder is not known. This sample holds 100,000 to 120,000 clones; just over 90% were observed only once. The leading ten clones occupy roughly 1.5% of the sample. The sample belongs to a study of T cells after somatic rescue of genetic block (dated by TCRdb to 2020 to 2021). Describing the broader study: The study assessed how robust, over the long term, a T-cell system was when the system had developed through somatic rescue of a genetic block in T-cell development.

There are 14 amino acids in the CDR3, from cysteine to phenylalanine inclusive. The kept DNA is CDR3 alone, 42 bases in frame from the first base. At the junction V is shortened by 0 bases and J by 2 bases; bases outside the gene matches: 1. Reading the germline V gene (reference sequence) gives CDR1 SGHNT and CDR2 YYREEE. This clonotype originated in a woman aged 18-29 years. The sequenced sample consisted of peripheral blood mononuclear cells (PBMCs). Recombination connected TRBV5-4 to TRBJ1-2; 7 of the junction bases match TRBD1. The base sequence is TGTGCCAGCAGCTTGGCGGGACAGAACTATGGCTACACCTTC. It encodes CASSLAGQNYGYTF.